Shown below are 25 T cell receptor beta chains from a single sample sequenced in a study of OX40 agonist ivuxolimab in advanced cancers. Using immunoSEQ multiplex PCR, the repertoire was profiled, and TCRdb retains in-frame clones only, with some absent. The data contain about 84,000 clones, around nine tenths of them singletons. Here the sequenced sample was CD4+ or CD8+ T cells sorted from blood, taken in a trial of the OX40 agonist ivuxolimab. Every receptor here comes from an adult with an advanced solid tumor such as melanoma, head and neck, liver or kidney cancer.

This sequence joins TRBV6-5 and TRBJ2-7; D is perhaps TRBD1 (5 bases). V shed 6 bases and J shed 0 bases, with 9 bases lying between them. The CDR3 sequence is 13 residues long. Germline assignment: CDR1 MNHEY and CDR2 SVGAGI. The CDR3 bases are TGTGCCAGCAGACCGGACACCTCCTACGAGCAGTACTTC. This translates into CASRPDTSYEQYF.

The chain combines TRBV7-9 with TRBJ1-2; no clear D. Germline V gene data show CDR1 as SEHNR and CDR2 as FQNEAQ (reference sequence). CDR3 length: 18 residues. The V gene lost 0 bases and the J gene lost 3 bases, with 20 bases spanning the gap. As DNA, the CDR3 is TGTGCCAGCAGCTTAGCTTCCACGGCCCAACATACTTACTATGGCTACACCTTC. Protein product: CASSLASTAQHTYYGYTF.

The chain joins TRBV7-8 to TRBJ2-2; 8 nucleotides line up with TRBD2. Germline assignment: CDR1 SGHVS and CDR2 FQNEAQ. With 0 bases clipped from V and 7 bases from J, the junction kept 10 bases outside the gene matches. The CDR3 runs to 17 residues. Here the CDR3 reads CASSLAQLRGVFGELFF. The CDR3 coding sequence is TGTGCCAGCAGCTTAGCCCAATTGCGGGGGGTTTTCGGGGAGCTGTTTTTT. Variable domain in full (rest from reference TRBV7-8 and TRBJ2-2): GAGVSQSPRYKVAKRGQDVALRCDPISGHVSLFWYQQALGQGPEFLTYFQNEAQLDKSGLPSDRFFAERPEGSVSTLKIQRTQQEDSAVYLCASSLAQLRGVFGELFFGEGSRLTVL.

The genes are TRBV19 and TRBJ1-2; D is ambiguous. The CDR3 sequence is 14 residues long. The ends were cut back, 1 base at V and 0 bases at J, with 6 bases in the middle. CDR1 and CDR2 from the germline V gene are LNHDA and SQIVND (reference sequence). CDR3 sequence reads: CASSIAVANYGYTF. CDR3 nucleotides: TGTGCCAGTAGTATAGCGGTGGCTAACTATGGCTACACCTTC.

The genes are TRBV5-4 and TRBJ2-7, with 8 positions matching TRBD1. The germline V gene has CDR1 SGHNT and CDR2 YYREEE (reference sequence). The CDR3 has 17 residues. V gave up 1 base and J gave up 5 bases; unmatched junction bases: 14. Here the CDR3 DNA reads TGTGCCAGCAGCTTGACGGGACAGGCCCGTGGGATGAACGAGCAGTACTTC. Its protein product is CASSLTGQARGMNEQYF. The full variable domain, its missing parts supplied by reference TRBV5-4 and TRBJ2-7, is ETGVTQSPTHLIKTRGQQVTLRCSSQSGHNTVSWYQQALGQGPQFIFQYYREEENGRGNFPPRFSGLQFPNYSSELNVNALELDDSALYLCASSLTGQARGMNEQYFGPGTRLTVT.

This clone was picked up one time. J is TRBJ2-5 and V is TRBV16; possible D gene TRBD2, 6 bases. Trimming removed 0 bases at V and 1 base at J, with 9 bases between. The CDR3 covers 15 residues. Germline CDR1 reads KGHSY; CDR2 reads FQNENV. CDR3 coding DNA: TGTGCCAGCAGCCAATCGGGGGACTTCCAAGAGACCCAGTACTTC. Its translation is CASSQSGDFQETQYF.

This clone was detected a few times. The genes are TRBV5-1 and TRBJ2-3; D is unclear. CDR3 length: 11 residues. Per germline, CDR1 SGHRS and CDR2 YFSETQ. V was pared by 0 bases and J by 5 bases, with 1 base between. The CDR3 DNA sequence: TGCGCCAGCAGCTTGGAAGATACGCAGTATTTT. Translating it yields CASSLEDTQYF.

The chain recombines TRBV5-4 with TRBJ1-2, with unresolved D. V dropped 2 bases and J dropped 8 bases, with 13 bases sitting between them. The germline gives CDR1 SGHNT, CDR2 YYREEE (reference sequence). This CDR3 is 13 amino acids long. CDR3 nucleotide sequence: TGTGCCAGCAGCTTATCAGGCGGGCTGGGCTACACCTTC. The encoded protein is CASSLSGGLGYTF.

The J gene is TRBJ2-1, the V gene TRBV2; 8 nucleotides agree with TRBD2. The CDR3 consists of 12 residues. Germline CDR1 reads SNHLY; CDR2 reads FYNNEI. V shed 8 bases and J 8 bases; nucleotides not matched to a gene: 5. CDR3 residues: CASGTRFYEQFF. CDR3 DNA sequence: TGTGCCAGCGGGACTAGGTTTTATGAGCAGTTCTTC.

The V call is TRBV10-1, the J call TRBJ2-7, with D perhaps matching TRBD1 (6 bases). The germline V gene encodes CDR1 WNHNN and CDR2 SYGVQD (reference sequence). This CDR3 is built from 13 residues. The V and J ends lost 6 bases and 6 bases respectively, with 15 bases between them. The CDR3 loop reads CASSRSTGFEQYF. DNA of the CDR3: TGCGCCAGCAGCCGATCAACAGGGTTCGAGCAGTACTTC.

The chain's CDR3 is CASTTSFGGKQFF. The CDR3 nucleotides are TGTGCCAGTACCACGTCCTTTGGTGGGAAGCAGTTCTTC. The chain carries TRBV19 and TRBJ2-1; no reliable D call. V was clipped by 7 bases and J by 11 bases, with 18 bases between them. The CDR3 is 13 residues long. Per germline, CDR1 LNHDA and CDR2 SQIVND (reference sequence).

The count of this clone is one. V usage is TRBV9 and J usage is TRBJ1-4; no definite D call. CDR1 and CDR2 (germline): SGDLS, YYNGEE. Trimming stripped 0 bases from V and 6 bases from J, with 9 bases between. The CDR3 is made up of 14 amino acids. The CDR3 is CASSVGAGYEKLFF. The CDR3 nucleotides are TGTGCCAGCAGCGTAGGGGCAGGATATGAAAAACTGTTTTTT.

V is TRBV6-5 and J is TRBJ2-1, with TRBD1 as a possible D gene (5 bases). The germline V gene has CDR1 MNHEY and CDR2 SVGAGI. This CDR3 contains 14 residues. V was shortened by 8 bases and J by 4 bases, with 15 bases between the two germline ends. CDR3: CASGRRDSYNEQFF. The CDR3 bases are TGTGCCAGCGGCCGAAGAGACAGTTACAATGAGCAGTTCTTC.

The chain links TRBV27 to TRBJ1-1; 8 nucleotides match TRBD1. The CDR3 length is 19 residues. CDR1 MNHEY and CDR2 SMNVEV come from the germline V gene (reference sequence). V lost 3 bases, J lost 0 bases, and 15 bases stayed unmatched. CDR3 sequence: CASSLIGGRTGPMNTEAFF. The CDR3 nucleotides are TGTGCCAGCAGTTTGATCGGGGGGAGGACAGGGCCCATGAACACTGAAGCTTTCTTT.

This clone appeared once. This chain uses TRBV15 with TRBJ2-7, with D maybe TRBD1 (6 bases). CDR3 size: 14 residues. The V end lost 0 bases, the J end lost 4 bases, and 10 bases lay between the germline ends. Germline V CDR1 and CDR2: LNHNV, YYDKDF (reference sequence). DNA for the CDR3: TGTGCCACCAGCAGAGATAGTCAGGGGTACGAGCAGTACTTC. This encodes CATSRDSQGYEQYF.

The CDR3 region has the DNA TGTGCCAGCAGTGAAATGGATCCGGGGAGTGGCTACACCTTC. Its translation: CASSEMDPGSGYTF. The gene calls are TRBV25-1 and TRBJ1-2; unclear D gene. CDR1 is MGHDK, CDR2 SYGVNS, per germline. V was shortened by 2 bases and J by 7 bases, with 14 bases between the two germline ends. The CDR3 totals 14 residues.

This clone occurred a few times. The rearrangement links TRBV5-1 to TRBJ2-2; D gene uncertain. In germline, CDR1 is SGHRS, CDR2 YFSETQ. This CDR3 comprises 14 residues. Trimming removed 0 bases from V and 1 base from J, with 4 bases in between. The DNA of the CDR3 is TGCGCCAGCAGCTTGGCACTGAACACCGGGGAGCTGTTTTTT. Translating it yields CASSLALNTGELFF.

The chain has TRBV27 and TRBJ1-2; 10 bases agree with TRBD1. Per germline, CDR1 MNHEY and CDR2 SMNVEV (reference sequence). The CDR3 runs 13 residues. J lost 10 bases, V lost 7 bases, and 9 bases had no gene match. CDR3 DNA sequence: TGTGCCAGCACCAGACCCGGGACAGGGGACTACACCTTC. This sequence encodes CASTRPGTGDYTF.

The CDR3 is CASSFLRLSYEQYF. The CDR3 bases are TGTGCCAGCAGCTTTCTCCGTCTCTCCTACGAGCAGTACTTC. The chain uses TRBV11-2 and TRBJ2-7, with D uncertain. The CDR3 sequence is 14 residues long. Germline V gene data show CDR1 as SGHAT and CDR2 as FQNNGV. The V end lost 3 bases, the J end lost 0 bases, and 9 bases lay between the germline ends.

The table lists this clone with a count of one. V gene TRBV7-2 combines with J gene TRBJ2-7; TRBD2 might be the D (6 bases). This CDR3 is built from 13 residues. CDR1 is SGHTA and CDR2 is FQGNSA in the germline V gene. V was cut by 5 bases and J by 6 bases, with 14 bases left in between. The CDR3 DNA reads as TGTGCCAGCAGCCGATACGGGACTGCCGAGCAGTACTTC. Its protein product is CASSRYGTAEQYF.

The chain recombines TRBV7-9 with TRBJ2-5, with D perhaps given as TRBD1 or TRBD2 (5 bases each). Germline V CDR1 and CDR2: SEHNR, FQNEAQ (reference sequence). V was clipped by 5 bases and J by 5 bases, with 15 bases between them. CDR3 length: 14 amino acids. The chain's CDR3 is CASSPSGLLETQYF. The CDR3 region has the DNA TGTGCCAGCAGCCCATCGGGGCTCCTGGAGACCCAGTACTTC. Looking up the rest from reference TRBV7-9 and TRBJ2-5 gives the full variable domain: DTGVSQNPRHKITKRGQNVTFRCDPISEHNRLYWYRQTLGQGPEFLTYFQNEAQLEKSRLLSDRFSAERPKGSFSTLEIQRTEQGDSAMYLCASSPSGLLETQYFGPGTRLLVL.

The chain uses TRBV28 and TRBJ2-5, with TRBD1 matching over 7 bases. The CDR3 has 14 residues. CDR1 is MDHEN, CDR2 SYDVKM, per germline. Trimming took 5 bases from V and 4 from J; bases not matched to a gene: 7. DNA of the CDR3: TGTGCCAGCAGTCCAGGGACAGCCCGAGAGACCCAGTACTTC. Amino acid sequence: CASSPGTARETQYF.

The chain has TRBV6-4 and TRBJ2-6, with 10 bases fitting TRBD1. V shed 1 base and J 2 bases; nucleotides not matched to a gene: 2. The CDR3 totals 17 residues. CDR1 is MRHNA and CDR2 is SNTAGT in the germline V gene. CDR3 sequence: CASSDWDRGAGANVLTF. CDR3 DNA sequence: TGTGCCAGCAGTGACTGGGACAGGGGTGCTGGGGCCAACGTCCTGACTTTC.

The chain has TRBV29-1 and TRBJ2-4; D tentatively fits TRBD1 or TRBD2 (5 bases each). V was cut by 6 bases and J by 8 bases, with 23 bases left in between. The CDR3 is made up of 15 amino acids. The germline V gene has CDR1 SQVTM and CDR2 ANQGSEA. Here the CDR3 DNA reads TGCAGCGTGGGGCTTACCGGGACGGCCGGGGACATTCAGTACTTC. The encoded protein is CSVGLTGTAGDIQYF.

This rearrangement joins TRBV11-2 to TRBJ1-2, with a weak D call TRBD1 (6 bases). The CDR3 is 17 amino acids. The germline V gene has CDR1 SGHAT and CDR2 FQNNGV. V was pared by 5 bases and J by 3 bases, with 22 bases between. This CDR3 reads CASSPRSGVRRDYGYTF. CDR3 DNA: TGTGCCAGCAGCCCACGGTCAGGGGTTAGGCGGGACTATGGCTACACCTTC.